One TCR beta chain is described in this entry. The V gene lost 2 bases and the J gene lost 13 bases, with 17 bases spanning the gap. Germline CDR1 and CDR2: KGHDR and SFDVKD. The CDR3 loop spans 14 amino acids. The data derive from a study of identical twins. A universal primer binding site was introduced by template switching. The final cDNA contained unique molecular identifiers. Each CDR3 protein gets one entry after TCRdb re-called the 5' RACE reads with MiXCR. This table holds some 570,000 distinct CDR3 sequences, under 25% found once. These same data were also listed under a study on yellow fever vaccine responses in identical twins. That source adds: Reportedly, the response of twins' T cells to the vaccine seemed partly convergent, partly personalized.

Input material: CD4+ T cells sorted from blood. V usage is TRBV24-1 and J usage is TRBJ2-1; D tentatively reads TRBD1 or TRBD2 (5 bases each). The TCR originated in a woman under 30 in good health. CDR3 region: CATSDSGRDPAQFF. The CDR3 coding sequence is TGTGCCACCAGTGATTCGGGACGAGACCCCGCTCAGTTCTTC.